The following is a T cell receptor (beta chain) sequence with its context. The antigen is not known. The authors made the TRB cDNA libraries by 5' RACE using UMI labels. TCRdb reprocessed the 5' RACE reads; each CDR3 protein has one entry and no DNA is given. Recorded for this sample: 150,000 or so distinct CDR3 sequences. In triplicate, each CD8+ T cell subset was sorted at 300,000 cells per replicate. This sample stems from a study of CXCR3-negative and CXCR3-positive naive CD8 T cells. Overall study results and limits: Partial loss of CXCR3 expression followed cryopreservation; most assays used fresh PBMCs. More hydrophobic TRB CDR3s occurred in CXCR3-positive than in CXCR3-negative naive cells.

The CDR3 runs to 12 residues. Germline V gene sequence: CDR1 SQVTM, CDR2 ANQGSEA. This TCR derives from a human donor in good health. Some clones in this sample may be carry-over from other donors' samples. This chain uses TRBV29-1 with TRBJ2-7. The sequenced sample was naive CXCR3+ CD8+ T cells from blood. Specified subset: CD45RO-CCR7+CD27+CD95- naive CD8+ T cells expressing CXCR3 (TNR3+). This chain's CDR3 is CSVEKGKREQYF.